This T cell receptor (beta chain) emerged from a study of T cell clones after liver transplantation. The repertoire was sequenced with immunoSEQ multiplex PCR; TCRdb's copy has only in-frame clones and lacks some. This table has tens of thousands of clones, 71% appearing once. Study-wide points: In a couple of subjects, few donor cells limited the measurable donor-reactive repertoire.

Looked up from germline, CDR1 is WNHNN and CDR2 is SYGVQD (reference sequence). CDR3 length: 13 residues. Trimming pared 3 bases from V and 2 bases from J, leaving 7 bases between. Turning to this clone: What it binds is unknown.

This sequence joins TRBV10-1 and TRBJ2-5, with D tentatively TRBD1 (6 bases). This clonotype originated in a human donor who received a liver transplant. The sequences come from CD4+ T cells from blood, collected before liver transplant. CDR3 in amino acids: CASSEGQQETQYF. For the CDR3, the DNA is TGCGCCAGCAGTGAAGGACAGCAAGAGACCCAGTACTTC.